The rows below give T cell receptor beta chains drawn from one sample of a study of blood T cell repertoires in COVID-19. The repertoire was sequenced with immunoSEQ multiplex PCR; TCRdb's copy has only in-frame clones and lacks some. The table has approximately 220,000 clones, around 86% seen once; the top ten hold approximately 3%. The sequenced material came from peripheral blood. These receptor sequences come from a man in his sixties with acute or convalescent COVID-19. Each CDR3 is given with its conserved first and last residue. The D gene is left open where the match is weak. Rows may omit the clone size; those that give it use once, few, many or a size class.

J gene: TRBJ2-5; clone size: .; V gene: TRBV6-1; D gene: .; CDR3 DNA: TGTGCCAGCAGTGACCAGGCAGGGATCCAAGAGACCCAGTACTTC; CDR3 protein: CASSDQAGIQETQYF
J gene: TRBJ2-7; clone size: .; V gene: TRBV6-5; D gene: .; CDR3 DNA: TGTGCCAGCAGTTACCTAGCGCGAAACTACGAGCAGTACTTC; CDR3 protein: CASSYLARNYEQYF
J gene: TRBJ1-4; clone size: .; V gene: TRBV5-5; D gene: TRBD1; CDR3 DNA: TGTGCCAGCAGCCCGGGGACAGGGAATGAAAAACTGTTTTTT; CDR3 protein: CASSPGTGNEKLFF
J gene: TRBJ2-3; clone size: .; V gene: TRBV10-3; D gene: TRBD2; CDR3 DNA: TGTGCCATCAGTGAGTCCCAAGCGGGGGGGCCCGATACGCAGTATTTT; CDR3 protein: CAISESQAGGPDTQYF
J gene: TRBJ1-5; clone size: .; V gene: TRBV7-8; D gene: .; CDR3 DNA: TGTGCCAGCAGCAAGAGTAGTCACCAGCCCCAGCATTTT; CDR3 protein: CASSKSSHQPQHF
J gene: TRBJ2-5; clone size: .; V gene: TRBV7-2; D gene: TRBD1; CDR3 DNA: TGTGCCAGCAGGCAGGACAGGGGCCGGCAAGAGACCCAGTACTTC; CDR3 protein: CASRQDRGRQETQYF
J gene: TRBJ2-1; clone size: few; V gene: TRBV2; D gene: TRBD1; CDR3 DNA: TGTGCCAGCAGCCGAGGGGGCTTAAACTACAATGAGCAGTTCTTC; CDR3 protein: CASSRGGLNYNEQFF
J gene: TRBJ1-2; clone size: .; V gene: TRBV6-5; D gene: .; CDR3 DNA: TGTGCCAGCAGTTACAATGGTTTAAGGGGGAACGGCTACACCTTC; CDR3 protein: CASSYNGLRGNGYTF
J gene: TRBJ2-2; clone size: .; V gene: TRBV9; D gene: TRBD2; CDR3 DNA: TGTGCCAGCAGCGTAGTGGGGGGGATCCAGGCCGGGGAGCTGTTTTTT; CDR3 protein: CASSVVGGIQAGELFF
J gene: TRBJ2-7; clone size: .; V gene: TRBV6-2/TRBV6-3; D gene: TRBD1; CDR3 DNA: TGTGCCAGCAGCCCCTGGGACAGGACCTACGAGCAGTACTTC; CDR3 protein: CASSPWDRTYEQYF